Following are 4 T cell receptor beta chains from one sample sequenced in a study of T cells in localized non-small cell lung cancer. Profiling relied on immunoSEQ multiplex PCR, and the TCRdb table lists in-frame clones only, not all of them. The table lists about 78,000 clones, about four fifths of them singletons. Material: peripheral blood, obtained before any cancer treatment. The source is a man aged 35 to 69 with stage I lung adenocarcinoma.

V is TRBV6-5 and J is TRBJ2-3; D is perhaps TRBD2 (5 bases). V was cut by 6 bases and J by 6 bases, with 13 bases left in between. The CDR3 length is 13 residues. The germline V gene encodes CDR1 MNHEY and CDR2 SVGAGI. DNA for the CDR3: TGTGCCAGCAGACCCTCGGGGTCGGATACGCAGTATTTT. It codes for CASRPSGSDTQYF.

This sequence joins TRBV6-1 and TRBJ2-5, with no clear D. The length of the CDR3 is 13 residues. The germline CDR1 and CDR2 sequences are MNHNS and SASEGT. Trimming removed 6 bases at V and 0 bases at J, with 8 bases between. The CDR3 here is CASRTAYQETQYF. In DNA, the CDR3 is TGTGCCAGCAGAACAGCGTACCAAGAGACCCAGTACTTC.

This chain joins TRBV6-6 and TRBJ2-5; 8 bases are a match to TRBD1. This CDR3 is 16 amino acids long. With 2 bases clipped from V and 3 bases from J, the junction kept 8 bases outside the gene matches. The germline CDR1 and CDR2 sequences are MNHNY and SVGAGI (reference sequence). The DNA of the CDR3 is TGTGCCAGCAGTTACCTTTCGGGGACAGGAGAAGAGACCCAGTACTTC. It translates to CASSYLSGTGEETQYF.

This clone was recorded once. The chain uses TRBV5-4 and TRBJ2-7, with D hard to call. From germline, CDR1 is SGHNT and CDR2 YYREEE (reference sequence). The CDR3 runs to 14 residues. V was cut by 5 bases and J by 2 bases, with 14 bases left in between. The DNA for the CDR3 is TGTGCCAGCAGTTTGCGCCTAGAAGCCTACGAGCAGTACTTC. Translated, it gives CASSLRLEAYEQYF.